The clone carrying this T cell receptor beta chain was seen ten or more times. The target antigen is unknown. The entry originates in a study of breast tumors, draining lymph nodes, adjacent tissues. Notes on the study in general: Most tumor T cells seemingly derive from lymph node, then expand in tumor. Compared with lymph nodes, tumors were less diverse; compared with nontumor tissue, more. Luminal-like breast cancer showed significantly higher tumor–nontumor repertoire similarity than basal-like.

MiXCR, run by TCRdb on the multiplex PCR reads, gives a single entry per CDR3 protein. Here the sample spans 55,000 to 75,000 distinct CDR3 sequences, less than 45% being singletons. V was clipped by 4 bases and J by 4 bases, with 17 bases between them. Germline V gives CDR1 SGHRS, CDR2 YFSETQ. This CDR3 region has 15 residues. Source material: breast tumor tissue. This TCR derives from a female donor with breast cancer. Some clones in this sample may be carry-over from other donors' samples. The chain recombines TRBV5-1 with TRBJ1-2; D might be TRBD1 (6 bases). The chain's CDR3 is CASSPWGHPRYGYTF. In nucleotides, the CDR3 is TGCGCCAGCAGCCCCTGGGGACACCCTCGCTATGGCTACACCTTC.